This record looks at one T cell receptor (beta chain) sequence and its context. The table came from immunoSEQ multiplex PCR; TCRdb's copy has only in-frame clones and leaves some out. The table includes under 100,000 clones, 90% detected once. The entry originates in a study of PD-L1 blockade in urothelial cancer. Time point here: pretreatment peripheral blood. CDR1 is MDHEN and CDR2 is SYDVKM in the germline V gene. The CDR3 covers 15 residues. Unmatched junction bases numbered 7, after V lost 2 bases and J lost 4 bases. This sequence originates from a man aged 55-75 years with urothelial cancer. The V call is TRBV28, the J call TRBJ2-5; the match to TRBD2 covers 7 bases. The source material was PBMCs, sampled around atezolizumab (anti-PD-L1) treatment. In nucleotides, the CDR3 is TGTGCCAGCAGTTTACCAAGTGGGGGGGGAGAGACCCAGTACTTC. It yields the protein CASSLPSGGGETQYF.